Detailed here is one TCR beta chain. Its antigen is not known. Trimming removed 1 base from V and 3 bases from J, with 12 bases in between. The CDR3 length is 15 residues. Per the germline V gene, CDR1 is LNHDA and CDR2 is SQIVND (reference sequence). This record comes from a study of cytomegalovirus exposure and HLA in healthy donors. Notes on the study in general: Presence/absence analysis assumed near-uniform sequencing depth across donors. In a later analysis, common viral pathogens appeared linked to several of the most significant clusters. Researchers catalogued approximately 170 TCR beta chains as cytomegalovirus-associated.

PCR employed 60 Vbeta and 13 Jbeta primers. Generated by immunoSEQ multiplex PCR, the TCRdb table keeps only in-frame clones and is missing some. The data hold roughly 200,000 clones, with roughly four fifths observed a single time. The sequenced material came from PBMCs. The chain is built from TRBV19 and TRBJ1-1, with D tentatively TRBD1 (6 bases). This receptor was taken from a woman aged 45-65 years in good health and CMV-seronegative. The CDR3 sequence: CASSIARGGDTEAFF. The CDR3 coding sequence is TGTGCCAGTAGTATAGCTAGGGGGGGGGACACTGAAGCTTTCTTT.